Listed here are 3 T cell receptor beta chains from one sample, sequenced in a study of blood T cell repertoires in COVID-19. The method was immunoSEQ multiplex PCR; TCRdb's version includes in-frame clones alone and lacks a portion of them. The repertoire includes roughly 37,000 clones, roughly 73% of them detected once, and about 33% sits in the top ten. The sample comprised peripheral blood. These receptor sequences come from a man aged 60-69 years with acute or convalescent COVID-19.

The CDR3 region has the DNA TGTGCCACCGAGGACCGCGGGGAGACCCAGTACTTC. The encoded protein is CATEDRGETQYF. The chain recombines TRBV12-3 or TRBV12-4 with TRBJ2-5; possible D gene TRBD2, 5 bases. This CDR3 is 12 amino acids long. V was cut by 10 bases and J by 5 bases, with 14 bases left in between.

The V call is TRBV5-8, the J call TRBJ1-2, with TRBD1 as a possible D gene (5 bases). The germline V and J ends were trimmed by 0 bases and 8 bases, with 14 bases remaining between them. The CDR3 has 14 residues. Germline lookup yields CDR1 SGHTS and CDR2 YDEGEE. The CDR3, as DNA: TGTGCCAGCAGCTTGGCCGTCAGGGCTAGAGGCTACACCTTC. This encodes CASSLAVRARGYTF.

The chain uses TRBV10-3 and TRBJ2-5; TRBD1 is a possible D gene (5 bases). There are 12 residues in the CDR3. Deletions cut 2 bases from V and 11 bases from J, with 12 bases between. Per germline, CDR1 ENHRY and CDR2 SYGVKD. The DNA for the CDR3 is TGTGCCATCAGTGAGCTAGGGGCCCCGCAGTACTTC. As protein: CAISELGAPQYF.